The TCR beta chain under discussion was sequenced for a study of T-cell memory formation after mild COVID-19. The study, taken as a whole, reports: Memory cells collected pre-infection included some clones that later responded, suggesting cross-reactive memory joined.

This clonotype was recorded a few times. Its antigen is currently unknown. The CDR3 has 14 amino acids. Trimming pared 3 bases from V and 3 bases from J, leaving 11 bases between. In germline, CDR1 is LNHDA, CDR2 SQIVND (reference sequence). Via MiXCR, TCRdb re-called the 5' RACE reads, giving one row per CDR3 protein. Of hundreds of thousands of distinct CDR3 sequences listed, 13% to 15% are singletons. Material: PBMCs or a T cell subset sorted from them (not recorded which). V gene TRBV19 combines with J gene TRBJ1-2; D might be TRBD1 (6 bases). The TCR originated in a young man who had mild COVID-19 (a few samples of this study predate the infection). Cell type and time point are not known. The chain's CDR3 is CASSMAGADYGYTF. The CDR3 DNA is TGTGCCAGTAGTATGGCAGGGGCGGACTATGGCTACACCTTC. The full variable domain, its missing parts supplied by reference TRBV19 and TRBJ1-2, is DGGITQSPKYLFRKEGQNVTLSCEQNLNHDAMYWYRQDPGQGLRLIYYSQIVNDFQKGDIAEGYSVSREKKESFPLTVTSAQKNPTAFYLCASSMAGADYGYTFGSGTRLTVV.